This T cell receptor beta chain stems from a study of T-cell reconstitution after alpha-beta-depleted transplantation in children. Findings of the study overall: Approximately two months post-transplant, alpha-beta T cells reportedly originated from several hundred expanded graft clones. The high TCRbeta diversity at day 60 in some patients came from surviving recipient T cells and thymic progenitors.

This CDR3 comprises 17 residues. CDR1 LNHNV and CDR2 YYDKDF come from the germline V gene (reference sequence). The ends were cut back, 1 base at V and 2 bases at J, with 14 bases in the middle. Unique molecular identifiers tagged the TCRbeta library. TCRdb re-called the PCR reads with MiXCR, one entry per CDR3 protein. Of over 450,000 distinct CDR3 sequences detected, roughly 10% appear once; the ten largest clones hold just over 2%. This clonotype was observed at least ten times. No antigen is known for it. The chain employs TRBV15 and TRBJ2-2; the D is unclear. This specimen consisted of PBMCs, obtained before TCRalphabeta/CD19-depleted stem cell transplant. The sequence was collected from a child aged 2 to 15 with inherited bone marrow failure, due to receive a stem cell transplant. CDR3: CATSRGKSGVNTGELFF. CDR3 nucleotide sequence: TGTGCCACCAGCAGAGGAAAGTCAGGAGTAAACACCGGGGAGCTGTTTTTT.